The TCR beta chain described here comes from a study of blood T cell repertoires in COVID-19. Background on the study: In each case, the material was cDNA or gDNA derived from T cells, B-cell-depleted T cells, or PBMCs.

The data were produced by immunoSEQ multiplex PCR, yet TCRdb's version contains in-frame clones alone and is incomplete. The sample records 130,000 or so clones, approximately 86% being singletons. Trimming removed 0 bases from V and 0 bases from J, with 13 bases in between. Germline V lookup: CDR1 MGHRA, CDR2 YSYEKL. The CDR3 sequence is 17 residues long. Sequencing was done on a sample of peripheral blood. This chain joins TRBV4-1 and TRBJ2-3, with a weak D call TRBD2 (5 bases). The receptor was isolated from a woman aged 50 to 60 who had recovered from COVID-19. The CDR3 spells CASSQDRQAVSTDTQYF. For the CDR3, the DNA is TGCGCCAGCAGCCAAGATCGGCAAGCGGTGAGCACAGATACGCAGTATTTT.